The rows below give T cell receptor beta chains drawn from one sample of a study of blood T cell repertoires in COVID-19. Libraries were prepared by immunoSEQ multiplex PCR; TCRdb keeps only in-frame clonotypes and omits some of them. The table records hundreds of thousands of clones, approximately 88% of them present only once. Sample: PBMCs or T cells enriched from blood (not recorded which). Every receptor here comes from a woman in her twenties or thirties who had recovered from COVID-19. Both conserved end residues are part of each CDR3. A D gene is named only where the DNA matches it firmly. A clone size is listed for some rows: how often the clone was seen (once, few, many), or a class if it is expanded.

size	D	J	V	DNA	CDR3
.	.	TRBJ1-3	TRBV4-3	TGCGCCAGCAGCCAAAACCTCCGGGTTCGTGGAAACACCATATATTTT	CASSQNLRVRGNTIYF
.	TRBD1	TRBJ2-5	TRBV18	TGTGCCAGCTCACCGACAGGGTTGGAAGAGACCCAGTACTTC	CASSPTGLEETQYF
.	.	TRBJ2-3	TRBV27	TGTGCCAGCAGTTTAGGCGGGGGCACAGATACGCAGTATTTT	CASSLGGGTDTQYF
.	.	TRBJ2-1	TRBV12-3/TRBV12-4	TGTGCCAGCCGTGAGCGCAATGAGCAGTTCTTC	CASRERNEQFF
.	.	TRBJ2-3	TRBV5-6	TGTGCCAGCAGCTTGATACCCTCGGCTAGTGCAGATACGCAGTATTTT	CASSLIPSASADTQYF
few	.	TRBJ2-2	TRBV4-1	TGCGCCAGCAGCCCCCAGCATGGGTTCGGAGCCGGGGAGCTGTTTTTT	CASSPQHGFGAGELFF
.	.	TRBJ2-7	TRBV28	TGTGCCAGCAGGCAGGGAACCTACGAGCAGTACTTC	CASRQGTYEQYF
.	.	TRBJ2-5	TRBV25-1	TGTGCCAGCAGTAGCGCACTATTTTTGTACCAAGAGACCCAGTACTTC	CASSSALFLYQETQYF
.	.	TRBJ1-5	TRBV28	TGTGCCAGCAGCTTCAGGGCCGGTCAGCCCCAGCATTTT	CASSFRAGQPQHF
once	.	TRBJ1-1	TRBV3-1/TRBV3-2	TGTGCCAGCAGCCACCTAGACAGGCCGAACACTGAAGCTTTCTTT	CASSHLDRPNTEAFF
.	TRBD2	TRBJ2-5	TRBV7-9	TGTGCCAGCAGCAGCGGGACTAGCGGACAAGAGACCCAGTACTTC	CASSSGTSGQETQYF
.	.	TRBJ2-4	TRBV27	TGTGCCAGCACCCGACAGCCTTTAGCCAAAAACATTCAGTACTTC	CASTRQPLAKNIQYF
.	.	TRBJ1-1	TRBV5-1	TGCGCCAGCAGCTTGGAGGGGTTTGGGAACACTGAAGCTTTCTTT	CASSLEGFGNTEAFF
once	TRBD1	TRBJ1-4	TRBV9	TGTGCCAGCAGCGTCACAGGGGGCGTGGAGGAAAAACTGTTTTTT	CASSVTGGVEEKLFF
.	.	TRBJ1-2	TRBV9	TGTGCCAGCAGACGTCAGGGGCGCGGCTATGGCTACACCTTC	CASRRQGRGYGYTF
few	TRBD2	TRBJ2-6	TRBV24-1	TGTGCCACCAGTTCTAGCGGGAGGAGCTCTGGGGCCAACGTCCTGACTTTC	CATSSSGRSSGANVLTF